Listed below are T cell receptor beta chains from one sample, sequenced in a study of regulatory T cells in long-lasting Graves disease. TCRdb redid the calling of the multiplex PCR reads with MiXCR, one entry per CDR3 protein. This table has about 460,000 distinct CDR3 sequences, 11% to 15% appearing once. This sample also belongs to another study, concerning T cells in Graves' hyperthyroidism and ophthalmopathy.

The sequenced sample was peripheral blood mononuclear cells (PBMCs), obtained at new diagnosis, from a patient treated with antithyroid drugs. These receptors originate from a woman between 45 and 65 years old with Graves disease. The CDR3 runs from the conserved cysteine through the conserved F or W. Fields, in order: clone size, V gene, J gene, D gene, CDR3 DNA, CDR3 protein. A D gene is named only where the DNA matches it firmly. Clone size appears in some rows only: once, few, many, or a class for an expanded clone.

many	TRBV6-2/TRBV6-3	TRBJ1-1	.	TGTGCCAGCATGCGGCAGCCGAACACTGAAGCTTTCTTT	CASMRQPNTEAFF
many	TRBV28	TRBJ2-1	TRBD2	TGTGCCAGCAGAACACATGGACTAGCGGGAGGCAATGAGCAGTTCTTC	CASRTHGLAGGNEQFF
few	TRBV10-3	TRBJ2-1	.	TGTGCCATCAGGGGGTCGCTAGCTGGTGAGCAGTTCTTC	CAIRGSLAGEQFF
.	TRBV10-2	TRBJ2-5	.	TGCGCCAGCAGTGAAACAGGGCTTCGAGGTACCCAGTACTTC	CASSETGLRGTQYF
.	TRBV14	TRBJ1-6	.	TGTGCCAGCAGCCAAGATCGAGGGTATTCACCCCTCCACTTT	CASSQDRGYSPLHF
many	TRBV5-1	TRBJ2-3	.	TGCGCCAGCAGCTTGGATTATACGCAGTATTTT	CASSLDYTQYF
many	TRBV28	TRBJ1-1	.	TGTGCCAGCAGAACAGGCCCTAAACCTGAAGCTTTCTTT	CASRTGPKPEAFF
many	TRBV7-3	TRBJ2-3	.	TGTGCCAGCAGCTTTGCCGCGTCCGATACGCAGTATTTT	CASSFAASDTQYF
.	TRBV7-2	TRBJ2-7	TRBD2	TGTGCCAGCAGCTTAGTGGCGGGAGGGCACTACGAGCAGTACTTC	CASSLVAGGHYEQYF
many	TRBV6-1	TRBJ2-6	.	TGTGCCAGCAGCCCAAGAAGCTCTGGGGCCAACGTCCTGACTTTC	CASSPRSSGANVLTF
many	TRBV27	TRBJ2-6	.	TGTGCCAGCAGTTTTGGACCTGGGGCCAACGTCCTGACTTTC	CASSFGPGANVLTF
many	TRBV2	TRBJ2-6	.	TGTGCCAGCAGTGGATCCCTCTCTGGGGCCAACGTCCTGACTTTC	CASSGSLSGANVLTF
many	TRBV5-1	TRBJ2-3	.	TGCGCCAGCAGCCCCGGGACACCGAGCACAGATACGCAGTATTTT	CASSPGTPSTDTQYF
few	TRBV4-1	TRBJ2-7	.	TGCGCCAGCAGCCAAGTAATCAGGGGTCGGAGCTCCTACGAGCAGTACTTC	CASSQVIRGRSSYEQYF
few	TRBV29-1	TRBJ1-1	.	TGCAGCGGACAGCGGACACCGAACACTGAAGCTTTCTTT	CSGQRTPNTEAFF
few	TRBV20-1	TRBJ2-3	TRBD2	TGCAGTGCCCCTCTAACTGGCGGGAGGGCCGCAGATACGCAGTATTTT	CSAPLTGGRAADTQYF
.	TRBV19	TRBJ2-7	TRBD1	TGTGCCAGTAGTCCTCCGGGACAGGGACTTTACGAGCAGTACTTC	CASSPPGQGLYEQYF
many	TRBV27	TRBJ2-1	.	TGTGCCAGCAGCGTGCAGGGAAGTCTGTGGGGCATATACAATGAGCAGTTCTTC	CASSVQGSLWGIYNEQFF
few	TRBV30	TRBJ2-2	TRBD2	TGTGCCTGGAGAACTCTAGCGGGGATCGGGGAGCTGTTTTTT	CAWRTLAGIGELFF
few	TRBV12-3/TRBV12-4	TRBJ2-7	.	TGTGCCTGCAGTTTTTTTCAGGACTCCTACGAGCAGTACTTC	CACSFFQDSYEQYF
few	TRBV20-1	TRBJ1-4	TRBD1	TGCAGTGCTCCACGAAAGGACAGGGTTGGGGGAAAACTGTTTTTT	CSAPRKDRVGGKLFF
few	TRBV7-3	TRBJ2-2	TRBD2	TGTGCCAGCAGCAGACTAGCGGGAGGGGTGGCCGGGGAGCTGTTTTTT	CASSRLAGGVAGELFF
few	TRBV5-5	TRBJ2-7	TRBD2	TGTGCCAGCAGCTTATCCGGACTAGCTAACGAGCAGTACTTC	CASSLSGLANEQYF
many	TRBV9	TRBJ2-5	TRBD1	TGTGCCAGCAGCTTAACCGGGACAGGGGGCCTAGAGACCCAGTACTTC	CASSLTGTGGLETQYF
.	TRBV28	TRBJ2-5	TRBD2	TGTGCCAGCAGCCGTACTAGCGGAAGAGAGACCCAGTACTTC	CASSRTSGRETQYF
once	TRBV10-3	TRBJ1-6	.	TGTGCCATCAGTGGTCGTGACGGAGGTTCACCCCTCCACTTT	CAISGRDGGSPLHF
.	TRBV28	TRBJ2-1	TRBD2	TGTGCCAGCAGTTGGACCGGGACTAGCGGGAGTTGGGAACAGTTCTTC	CASSWTGTSGSWEQFF
many	TRBV20-1	TRBJ2-7	TRBD1	TGCAGTGCCCCAAGACAGGGCGAGCAGTACTTC	CSAPRQGEQYF
many	TRBV6-2/TRBV6-3	TRBJ2-7	.	TGTGCCAGCAGTTATAATATGGGGACGGACGCCTACGAGCAGTACTTC	CASSYNMGTDAYEQYF
.	TRBV18	TRBJ2-1	.	TGTGCCAGCTCACGGGGTAACCTGGGCGGGCTGAGCTCCTACAATGAGCAGTTCTTC	CASSRGNLGGLSSYNEQFF
many	TRBV28	TRBJ2-5	.	TGTGCCAGCAGTTCCCCGTCGGAGACCCAGTACTTC	CASSSPSETQYF
many	TRBV20-1	TRBJ2-7	.	TGCAGTGCTAGCCTGAGCTCCTACGAGCAGTACTTC	CSASLSSYEQYF
few	TRBV6-2/TRBV6-3	TRBJ2-2	TRBD2	TGTGCCAGCAGTTACACCACCATGGGACTAGCGGGAGGCGACGGGGAGCTGTTTTTT	CASSYTTMGLAGGDGELFF